This T cell receptor (beta chain) was captured in a study of identical twins. Study results and caveats: Cord blood's abundant beta clonotypes had fewer insertions, unlike memory repertoires.

A universal primer site was incorporated via template switching, and the cDNA contained unique molecular identifiers. TCRdb redid the calling of the 5' RACE reads with MiXCR, one entry per CDR3 protein. The sample lists around 500,000 distinct CDR3 sequences, about 14% occurring once. Concerning this clonotype itself: Its antigen is unknown.

CDR3 length: 15 residues. V lost 4 bases and J 3 bases, leaving 15 bases between the germline ends. CDR1 is MNHEY, CDR2 SMNVEV, per germline (reference sequence). The sample was also reused in another study, on yellow fever vaccine responses in identical twins.

The chain recombines TRBV27 with TRBJ1-1; possible D gene TRBD1, 5 bases. The clonotype comes from a woman between 18 and 30 years old in good health. Specimen: CD4+ T cells sorted from blood. This CDR3 reads CASSYRSRDYTEAFF. CDR3 coding DNA: TGTGCCAGCAGTTATCGGTCCAGGGATTACACTGAAGCTTTCTTT.